Following are 20 T cell receptor beta chains from one sample sequenced in a study of cytomegalovirus exposure and HLA in healthy donors. PCR was performed using 60 Vbeta and 13 Jbeta primers. Sequencing was performed with immunoSEQ multiplex PCR; in TCRdb, only in-frame clones are kept and a portion is missing. The data hold 95,000 to 150,000 clones, with approximately 66% observed a single time. Sequencing used PBMCs. These receptors were collected from a middle-aged woman in good health and CMV-seropositive.

The chain is built from TRBV2 and TRBJ1-2; D uncertain. Germline-derived CDR1 and CDR2 are SNHLY and FYNNEI. The V and J ends lost 3 bases and 5 bases respectively, with 4 bases between them. The CDR3 has 11 amino acids. The DNA of the CDR3 is TGTGCCAGCAGTGATATATATGGCTACACCTTC. This gives the protein CASSDIYGYTF. Together with reference TRBV2 and TRBJ1-2, the CDR3 gives the full variable domain: EPEVTQTPSHQVTQMGQEVILRCVPISNHLYFYWYRQILGQKVEFLVSFYNNEISEKSEIFDDQFSVERPDGSNFTLKIRSTKLEDSAMYFCASSDIYGYTFGSGTRLTVV.

The table lists this clone with a few counts. The chain is built from TRBV9 and TRBJ1-4; the D gene is possibly TRBD1 (6 bases). V was clipped by 4 bases and J by 6 bases, with 25 bases between them. Germline lookup yields CDR1 SGDLS and CDR2 YYNGEE. The CDR3 sequence is 18 residues long. CDR3 DNA sequence: TGTGCCAGCAGCTCCCCCTCCGGGACACACGAGCTCGATGAAAAACTGTTTTTT. Amino acids: CASSSPSGTHELDEKLFF.

This clone turned up a few times. V gene TRBV9 combines with J gene TRBJ1-3, with TRBD1 as a possible D gene (5 bases). This CDR3 is 15 amino acids long. Trimming shortened V by 5 bases and J by 0 bases, and 12 bases separated the two germline ends. Germline V gene lookup returns CDR1 SGDLS and CDR2 YYNGEE. CDR3 sequence (DNA): TGTGCCAGCAGTGGACATTCACGCTCTGGAAACACCATATATTTT. This translates into CASSGHSRSGNTIYF.

The J gene is TRBJ2-7, the V gene TRBV5-6; D gene unclear. The CDR3 has 13 amino acids. With 4 bases removed from V and 3 bases from J, the gap between germline ends came to 11 bases. Germline V gene data show CDR1 as SGHDT and CDR2 as YYEEEE. DNA of the CDR3: TGTGCCAGCAGCGTTAGAAGAAACTACGAGCAGTACTTC. This translates into CASSVRRNYEQYF.

For the CDR3, the DNA is TGTGCCAGCAGGATGCAGGGGGCGCGATCAAGCACAGATACGCAGTATTTT. The encoded protein is CASRMQGARSSTDTQYF. The genes are TRBV2 and TRBJ2-3, with 8 bases fitting TRBD1. Germline CDR1 SNHLY, CDR2 FYNNEI. Unmatched junction bases numbered 11, after V lost 6 bases and J lost 0 bases. The CDR3 runs to 17 residues. Drawing the rest from reference TRBV2 and TRBJ2-3, the complete variable domain is EPEVTQTPSHQVTQMGQEVILRCVPISNHLYFYWYRQILGQKVEFLVSFYNNEISEKSEIFDDQFSVERPDGSNFTLKIRSTKLEDSAMYFCASRMQGARSSTDTQYFGPGTRLTVL.

This sequence joins TRBV2 and TRBJ1-5, with 7 bases aligning to TRBD1. Germline V gene lookup returns CDR1 SNHLY and CDR2 FYNNEI. The CDR3 loop spans 14 amino acids. V gave up 6 bases and J gave up 2 bases; unmatched junction bases: 4. CDR3 in amino acids: CASRRQGRNQPQHF. DNA of the CDR3: TGTGCCAGCAGGAGACAGGGTCGCAATCAGCCCCAGCATTTT.

The chain links TRBV18 to TRBJ1-5; D is ambiguous. The V gene's germline CDR1 is KGHSH and CDR2 LQKENI. Trimming left V 6 bases short and J 2 bases short, with 14 bases between. The CDR3 consists of 15 residues. The CDR3 protein is CASSPATVRNQPQHF. The CDR3 bases are TGTGCCAGCTCCCCAGCTACGGTGCGCAATCAGCCCCAGCATTTT. Looking up the rest from reference TRBV18 and TRBJ1-5 gives the full variable domain: NAGVMQNPRHLVRRRGQEARLRCSPMKGHSHVYWYRQLPEEGLKFMVYLQKENIIDESGMPKERFSAEFPKEGPSILRIQQVVRGDSAAYFCASSPATVRNQPQHFGDGTRLSIL.

The chain is built from TRBV6-1 and TRBJ1-3, with D possibly TRBD1 on 5 matching bases. The V gene's germline CDR1 is MNHNS and CDR2 SASEGT. The CDR3 spans 15 residues. V was clipped by 4 bases and J by 2 bases, with 12 bases between them. The CDR3 DNA is TGTGCCAGCAGTGGAAACAGGCTCACTGGAAACACCATATATTTT. This gives the protein CASSGNRLTGNTIYF.

This clone was detected a few times. The chain joins TRBV28 to TRBJ2-1; 9 bases map to TRBD1. The CDR3 consists of 15 residues. V lost 6 bases to trimming and J lost 1 base; unmatched junction nucleotides: 4. The V gene's germline CDR1 is MDHEN and CDR2 SYDVKM. CDR3 sequence: CASRTGTGSYNEQFF. The CDR3 bases are TGTGCCAGCAGGACCGGGACAGGGTCCTACAATGAGCAGTTCTTC.

The chain combines TRBV6-5 with TRBJ1-5, with a weak D call TRBD1 (6 bases). This CDR3 region has 14 residues. Trimming took off 6 bases at V and 1 base at J, with 10 bases between the two ends. CDR1 is MNHEY and CDR2 is SVGAGI in the germline V gene. This chain's CDR3 is CASSRDNSNQPQHF. The CDR3 DNA follows: TGTGCCAGCAGCCGGGACAACAGCAATCAGCCCCAGCATTTT.

J is TRBJ1-2 and V is TRBV30; no clear D. Germline V gene data show CDR1 as GTSNPN and CDR2 as SVGIG (reference sequence). The CDR3 totals 12 residues. Trimming removed 3 bases at V and 4 bases at J, with 9 bases between. The DNA of the CDR3 is TGTGCCTGGAGGTCCCGTCCCTATGGCTACACCTTC. Protein sequence: CAWRSRPYGYTF.

The chain couples TRBV7-9 to TRBJ1-2; D is ambiguous. V shed 5 bases and J shed 8 bases, with 18 bases lying between them. The CDR3 loop spans 14 amino acids. The germline V gene has CDR1 SEHNR and CDR2 FQNEAQ (reference sequence). The CDR3 nucleotides are TGTGCCAGCAGCCCCATGGACGGGGTAGGCGGCTACACCTTC. Translating gives CASSPMDGVGGYTF.

A few counts support this clone. The chain is built from TRBV13 and TRBJ2-5; weak D call: TRBD1 (5 bases). In germline, CDR1 is PRHDT, CDR2 FYEKMQ (reference sequence). CDR3 length: 14 amino acids. V lost 1 base, J lost 6 bases, and 12 bases lay in between. In DNA form, the CDR3 reads TGTGCCAGCAGCTTAGTTCGGGCAGGGAAGACCCAGTACTTC. Amino acid sequence: CASSLVRAGKTQYF.

This chain uses TRBV2 with TRBJ2-5; a weak D match, TRBD1 (6 bases). The V end lost 1 base, the J end lost 5 bases, and 14 bases lay between the germline ends. The V gene's germline CDR1 is SNHLY and CDR2 FYNNEI. The CDR3 runs to 15 residues. The CDR3 sequence: CASSEGGQGLETQYF. The CDR3 bases are TGTGCCAGCAGTGAAGGGGGGCAGGGATTGGAGACCCAGTACTTC.

The rearrangement joins TRBV10-3 to TRBJ2-7; a possible D gene is TRBD1 (6 bases). This CDR3 is 12 amino acids long. Trimming took 8 bases from V and 0 from J, leaving 8 bases between them. Germline V CDR1 and CDR2: ENHRY, SYGVKD. CDR3 in amino acids: CAIRDNSYEQYF. The CDR3 DNA follows: TGTGCCATCCGGGACAACTCCTACGAGCAGTACTTC.

This chain joins TRBV5-1 and TRBJ1-1; the match to TRBD1 covers 8 bases. Trimming cost V 0 bases and J 6 bases; bases outside gene matches: 10. The CDR3 consists of 16 residues. Germline values: CDR1 SGHRS, CDR2 YFSETQ. This chain's CDR3 is CASSLVRTGGLAEAFF. Written as DNA, the CDR3 is TGCGCCAGCAGCTTGGTAAGAACAGGGGGATTGGCTGAAGCTTTCTTT.

This clone was seen a few times. This rearrangement joins TRBV18 to TRBJ2-1; the match to TRBD2 covers 7 bases. Germline values: CDR1 KGHSH, CDR2 LQKENI. The CDR3 is 12 amino acids. After removal of 3 bases from V and 12 bases from J, the junction contained 5 bases not matched to a gene. CDR3 protein: CASSPLGRGQFF. The CDR3 DNA reads TGTGCCAGCTCACCCTTAGGGAGGGGGCAGTTCTTC.

This chain uses TRBV5-4 with TRBJ2-7; the match to TRBD1 covers 9 bases. With 4 bases clipped from V and 3 bases from J, the junction kept 5 bases outside the gene matches. Per germline, CDR1 SGHNT and CDR2 YYREEE (reference sequence). CDR3 length: 14 amino acids. CDR3 sequence (DNA): TGTGCCAGCAGCACCCGGGACAGGGACTACGAGCAGTACTTC. Translated, it gives CASSTRDRDYEQYF. Combining the CDR3 with reference TRBV5-4 and TRBJ2-7 gives the whole variable domain ETGVTQSPTHLIKTRGQQVTLRCSSQSGHNTVSWYQQALGQGPQFIFQYYREEENGRGNFPPRFSGLQFPNYSSELNVNALELDDSALYLCASSTRDRDYEQYFGPGTRLTVT.

The chain employs TRBV7-2 and TRBJ2-3; 7 bases are shared with TRBD1. The CDR3 covers 15 residues. The V gene's germline CDR1 is SGHTA and CDR2 FQGNSA. V dropped 5 bases and J dropped 6; count of bases not matched to a gene: 11. CDR3 in DNA: TGTGCCAGCAGCCTTAAGGGGGCTAGCTGGGATACGCAGTATTTT. This translates into CASSLKGASWDTQYF.

This clone was found once. The chain links TRBV29-1 to TRBJ1-6; no reliable D call. There are 17 residues in the CDR3. The germline gives CDR1 SQVTM, CDR2 ANQGSEA. The V gene lost 2 bases and the J gene lost 0 bases, with 14 bases spanning the gap. In DNA form, the CDR3 reads TGCAGCGTTGAAAAATTGAGAGGGAGCTCCTATAATTCACCCCTCCACTTT. Translating it yields CSVEKLRGSSYNSPLHF.